These 5 T cell receptor beta chains share one sample of origin, sequenced in a study of T-cell memory formation after mild COVID-19. TCRdb re-analysed the 5' RACE reads in MiXCR, keeping a single row per CDR3 protein. Seen here are around 110,000 distinct CDR3 sequences, approximately 15% observed once, and the top ten hold 39%. Sequenced input: PBMCs or a T cell subset sorted from them (not recorded which). The receptors derive from a man between 18 and 35 years old who had mild COVID-19 (a few samples of this study predate the infection). Cell type and time point are not known.

The chain couples TRBV6-5 to TRBJ2-5; D is unclear. The CDR3 spans 12 residues. V was cut by 5 bases and J by 2 bases, with 6 bases left in between. The germline V gene has CDR1 MNHEY and CDR2 SVGAGI. The CDR3 here is CASSPRQETQYF. As DNA, the CDR3 is TGTGCCAGCAGTCCTCGGCAAGAGACCCAGTACTTC.

This clonotype appeared a few times. The chain recombines TRBV5-4 with TRBJ2-3; 9 positions agree with TRBD1. Looked up from germline, CDR1 is SGHNT and CDR2 is YYREEE (reference sequence). V lost 1 base, J lost 4 bases, and 4 bases stayed unmatched. This CDR3 contains 15 residues. The CDR3 loop reads CASSLMDRGSDTQYF. The CDR3 DNA follows: TGTGCCAGCAGCTTGATGGACAGGGGCTCAGATACGCAGTATTTT.

This clonotype was detected a few times. The chain joins TRBV12-3 or TRBV12-4 to TRBJ2-3; D possibly corresponds to TRBD1 (6 bases). Trimming removed 1 base at V and 3 bases at J, with 14 bases between. This CDR3 contains 16 residues. CDR3 loop: CASSLGWGLGTDTQYF. In DNA, the CDR3 is TGTGCCAGCAGTTTAGGGTGGGGGCTCGGAACAGATACGCAGTATTTT.

This clonotype was counted between two and nine times. The chain has TRBV12-3 or TRBV12-4 and TRBJ1-4, with D unclear. CDR3 length: 15 amino acids. V was pared by 5 bases and J by 0 bases, with 10 bases between. The CDR3 loop reads CASSPDSSTNEKLFF. In DNA form, the CDR3 reads TGTGCCAGCAGTCCAGACTCTTCAACTAATGAAAAACTGTTTTTT.

This clonotype has just a few counts. The gene calls are TRBV4-1 and TRBJ1-1; maybe TRBD1 (5 bases). The CDR3 runs 14 residues. The germline gives CDR1 MGHRA, CDR2 YSYEKL. The V and J ends lost 1 base and 3 bases respectively, with 9 bases between them. CDR3 in amino acids: CASSQVGLDTEAFF. For the CDR3, the DNA is TGCGCCAGCAGCCAAGTGGGACTGGACACTGAAGCTTTCTTT.